The clone carrying this T cell receptor (beta chain) turned up a few times. Its antigen is unidentified. The germline gives CDR1 SGHRS, CDR2 YFSETQ. The CDR3 consists of 14 residues. The trim removed 5 bases at V and 4 bases at J, leaving 6 bases unmatched. The data belong to a study of graft-versus-host responses after intestinal transplantation. Background on the study: Tacrolimus plus steroids were given to all recipients for two to three years, preceded by anti-thymocyte globulin induction. Study outcomes and limitations: Recipient marrow held GvH clones, some first seen in ileum or blood.

Produced via immunoSEQ multiplex PCR; TCRdb's table is partial and in-frame only. The table lists 75,000 to 90,000 clones, roughly 91% of them singletons, with around 0.35% in the top ten. The V call is TRBV5-1, the J call TRBJ2-1; TRBD2 matches 7 bases. The origin of this receptor is a human donor who received an intestinal transplant. Sequences were derived from unstimulated CD4+ T cells sorted from spleen or lymph node cells, sampled before intestinal transplant. The CDR3 DNA follows: TGCGCCAGCAGAAAGGGCGGGGGTTACAATGAGCAGTTCTTC. The encoded protein is CASRKGGGYNEQFF. Supplemented by reference TRBV5-1 and TRBJ2-1, the full variable domain reads KAGVTQTPRYLIKTRGQQVTLSCSPISGHRSVSWYQQTPGQGLQFLFEYFSETQRNKGNFPGRFSGRQFSNSRSEMNVSTLELGDSALYLCASRKGGGYNEQFFGPGTRLTVL.